Given below is one TCR beta chain in context. Its target is unknown. TCRdb's copy holds only in-frame clones and misses some; the assay was immunoSEQ multiplex PCR. The table records 3,000 to 4,500 clones, approximately 80% of them present only once. The junction had 12 bases not matched to a gene; V was cut back by 5 bases and J by 5 bases. From germline, CDR1 is SGHAT and CDR2 FQNNGV. The CDR3 length is 15 residues. This specimen comes from a study of circulating and synovial CD4+ cells in juvenile arthritis. Study results and caveats: These blood cells shared more CDR3 sequences with synovium than bulk blood. Traditional Vbeta family usage analysis missed the pathogenic-like versus bulk difference.

The chain recombines TRBV11-2 with TRBJ2-7, with TRBD1 identical over 7 bases. The specimen was CD4+ T cells from synovial fluid. This clonotype originated in a human donor with juvenile idiopathic arthritis. The DNA for the CDR3 is TGTGCCAGCAGCCTACGACAGGGCAGTTTCAACGAGCAGTACTTC. Translation gives CASSLRQGSFNEQYF.